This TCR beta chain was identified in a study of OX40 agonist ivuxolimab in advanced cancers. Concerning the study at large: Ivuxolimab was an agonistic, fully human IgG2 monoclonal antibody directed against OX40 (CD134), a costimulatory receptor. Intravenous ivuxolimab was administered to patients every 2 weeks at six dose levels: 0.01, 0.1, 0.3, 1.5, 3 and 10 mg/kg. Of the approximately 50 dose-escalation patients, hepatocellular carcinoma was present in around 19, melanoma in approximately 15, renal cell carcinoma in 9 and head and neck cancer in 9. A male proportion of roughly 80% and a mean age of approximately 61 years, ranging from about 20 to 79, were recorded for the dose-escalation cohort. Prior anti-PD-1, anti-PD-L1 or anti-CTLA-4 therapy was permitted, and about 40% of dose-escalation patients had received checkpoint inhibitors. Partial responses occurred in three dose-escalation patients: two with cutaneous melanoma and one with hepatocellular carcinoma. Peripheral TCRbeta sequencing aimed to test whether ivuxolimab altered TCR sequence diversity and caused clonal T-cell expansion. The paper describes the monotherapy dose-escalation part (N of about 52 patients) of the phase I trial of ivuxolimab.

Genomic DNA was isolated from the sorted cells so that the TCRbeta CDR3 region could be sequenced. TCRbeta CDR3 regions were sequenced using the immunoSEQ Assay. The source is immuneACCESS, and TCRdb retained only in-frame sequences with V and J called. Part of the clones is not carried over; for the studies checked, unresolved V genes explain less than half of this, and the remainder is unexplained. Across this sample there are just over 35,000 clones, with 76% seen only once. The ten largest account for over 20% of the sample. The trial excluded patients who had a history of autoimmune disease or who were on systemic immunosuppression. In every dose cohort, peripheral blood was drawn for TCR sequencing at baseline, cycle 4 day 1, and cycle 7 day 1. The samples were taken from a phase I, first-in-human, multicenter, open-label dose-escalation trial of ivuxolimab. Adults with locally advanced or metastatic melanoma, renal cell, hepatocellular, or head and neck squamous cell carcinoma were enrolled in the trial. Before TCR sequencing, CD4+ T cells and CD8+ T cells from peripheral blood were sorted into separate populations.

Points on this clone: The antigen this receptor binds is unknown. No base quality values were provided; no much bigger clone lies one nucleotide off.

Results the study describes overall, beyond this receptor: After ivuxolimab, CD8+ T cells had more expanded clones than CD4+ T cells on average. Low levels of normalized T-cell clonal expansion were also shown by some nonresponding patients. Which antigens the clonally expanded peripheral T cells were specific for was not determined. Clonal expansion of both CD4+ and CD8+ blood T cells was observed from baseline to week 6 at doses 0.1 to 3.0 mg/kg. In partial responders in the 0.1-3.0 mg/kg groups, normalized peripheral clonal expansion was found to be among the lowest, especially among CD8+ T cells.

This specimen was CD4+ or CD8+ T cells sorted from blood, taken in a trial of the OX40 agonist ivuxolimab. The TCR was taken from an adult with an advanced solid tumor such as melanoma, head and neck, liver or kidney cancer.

The CDR3 loop reads CASSHRDPNWGYTF. The sequenced DNA: TGTGCCAGCAGCCATAGGGACCCTAATTGGGGCTACACCTTC. Recombination connected TRBV7-9 to TRBJ1-2; TRBD1 might be the D gene, on 5 matching bases. The CDR3 starts with the cysteine, ends with the phenylalanine, and has 14 residues. The kept DNA is CDR3 alone, 42 bases in frame from the first base. CDR1 and CDR2, per the germline V gene (reference sequence), are SEHNR and FQNEAQ. V is cut by 5 bases and J by 8 bases, and the space between the germline ends is 18 bases.